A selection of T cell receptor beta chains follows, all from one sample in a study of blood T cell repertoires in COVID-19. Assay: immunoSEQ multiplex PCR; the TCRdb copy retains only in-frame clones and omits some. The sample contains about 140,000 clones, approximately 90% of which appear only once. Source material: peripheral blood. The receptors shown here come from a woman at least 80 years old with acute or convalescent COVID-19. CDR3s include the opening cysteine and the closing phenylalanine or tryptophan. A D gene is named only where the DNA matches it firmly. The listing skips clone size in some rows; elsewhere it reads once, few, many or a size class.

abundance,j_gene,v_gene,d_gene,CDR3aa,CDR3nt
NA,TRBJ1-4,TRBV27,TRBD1,CASSYRGEKLFF,TGTGCCAGCAGTTACAGGGGCGAAAAACTGTTTTTT
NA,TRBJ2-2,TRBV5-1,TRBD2,CASSLTSGGANTGELFF,TGCGCCAGCAGCTTGACTAGCGGGGGGGCGAACACCGGGGAGCTGTTTTTT
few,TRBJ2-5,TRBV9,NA,CASSAGRAGETQYF,TGTGCCAGCAGCGCGGGCCGGGCGGGGGAGACCCAGTACTTC
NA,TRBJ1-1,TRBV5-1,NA,CASSLAGGKAEAFF,TGCGCCAGCAGCTTGGCGGGGGGAAAGGCTGAAGCTTTCTTT
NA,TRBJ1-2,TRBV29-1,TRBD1,CSVELTGTAYGYTF,TGCAGCGTTGAACTTACGGGGACAGCCTATGGCTACACCTTC
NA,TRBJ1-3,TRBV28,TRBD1,CASSLQGQPVDTIYF,TGTGCCAGCAGTTTACAGGGACAGCCTGTTGACACCATATATTTT
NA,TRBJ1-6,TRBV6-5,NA,CASSYVGVGSPLHF,TGTGCCAGCAGTTACGTCGGGGTGGGCTCACCCCTCCACTTT
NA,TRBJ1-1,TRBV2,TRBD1,CARQGIYTEAFF,TGTGCCCGACAGGGAATATACACTGAAGCTTTCTTT
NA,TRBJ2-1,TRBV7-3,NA,CASSLGGQEQFF,TGTGCCAGCAGCTTAGGAGGTCAGGAGCAGTTCTTC
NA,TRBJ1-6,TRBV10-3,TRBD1,CAISESDRDNSPLHF,TGTGCCATCAGTGAGTCGGACAGGGATAATTCACCCCTCCACTTT
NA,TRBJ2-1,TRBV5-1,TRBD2,CASSPSGGPPSYNEQFF,TGCGCCAGCAGCCCCAGCGGGGGGCCCCCGTCCTACAATGAGCAGTTCTTC
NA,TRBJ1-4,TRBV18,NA,CASSAGREEKLFF,TGTGCCAGCTCCGCGGGACGCGAAGAAAAACTGTTTTTT
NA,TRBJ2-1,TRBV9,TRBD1,CASSTSGQGAVYEQFF,TGTGCCAGCAGCACTTCGGGACAGGGGGCTGTATATGAGCAGTTCTTC
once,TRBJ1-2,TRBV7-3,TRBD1,CASGNRGLGGYTF,TGTGCCAGCGGCAACAGGGGGCTCGGTGGCTACACCTTC
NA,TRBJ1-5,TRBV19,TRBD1,CASSAYRGDQPQHF,TGTGCCAGTAGTGCGTACAGGGGGGATCAGCCCCAGCATTTT
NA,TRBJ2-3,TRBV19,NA,CASSPRDSPDTQYF,TGTGCCAGTAGTCCTCGGGACTCGCCAGATACGCAGTATTTT
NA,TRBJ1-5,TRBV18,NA,CASSRGRDGNQPQHF,TGTGCCAGCTCACGAGGGCGCGACGGCAATCAGCCCCAGCATTTT
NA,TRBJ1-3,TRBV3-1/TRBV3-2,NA,CASSPPLGVSGNTIYF,TGTGCCAGCAGCCCCCCCTTAGGGGTCTCTGGAAACACCATATATTTT
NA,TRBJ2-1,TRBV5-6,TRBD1,CASSFRQGAYNEQFF,TGTGCCAGCAGCTTCCGACAGGGAGCTTACAATGAGCAGTTCTTC
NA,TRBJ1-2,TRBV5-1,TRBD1,CASSLGGTGPTNYGYTF,TGCGCCAGCAGCTTGGGAGGGACAGGGCCTACAAACTATGGCTACACCTTC
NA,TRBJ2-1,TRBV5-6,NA,CASSSDNYNEQFF,TGTGCCAGCAGCTCCGACAACTACAATGAGCAGTTCTTC
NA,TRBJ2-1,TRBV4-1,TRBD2,CASSQDGTSGGARPEQFF,TGCGCCAGCAGCCAAGACGGGACTAGCGGGGGGGCCCGGCCTGAGCAGTTCTTC
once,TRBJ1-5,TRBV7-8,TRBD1,CASSAEQGVGQPQHF,TGTGCCAGCAGCGCTGAACAGGGGGTAGGGCAGCCCCAGCATTTT
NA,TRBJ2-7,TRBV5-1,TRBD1,CASSLGQGNGEQYF,TGCGCCAGCAGCTTGGGACAGGGGAATGGCGAGCAGTACTTC
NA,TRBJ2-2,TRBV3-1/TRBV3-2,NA,CASSQVRNTGELFF,TGTGCCAGCAGCCAAGTGCGGAACACCGGGGAGCTGTTTTTT
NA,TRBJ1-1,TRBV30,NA,CAWSVFRLNTEAFF,TGTGCCTGGAGTGTGTTCAGGTTGAACACTGAAGCTTTCTTT
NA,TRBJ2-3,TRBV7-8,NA,CASSPLDTQYF,TGTGCCAGCAGCCCCCTGGATACGCAGTATTTT
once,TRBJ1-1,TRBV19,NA,CASSSLGRGAEAFF,TGTGCCAGTAGTTCTCTTGGACGGGGGGCTGAAGCTTTCTTT
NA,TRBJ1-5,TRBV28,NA,CASSPWTDSNQPQHF,TGTGCCAGCAGCCCCTGGACAGATAGCAATCAGCCCCAGCATTTT
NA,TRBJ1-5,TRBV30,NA,CAWSGLNSNQPQHF,TGTGCCTGGAGTGGGCTTAATAGCAATCAGCCCCAGCATTTT
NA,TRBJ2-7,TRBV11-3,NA,CASSSDREDEQYF,TGTGCCAGCAGCTCCGACAGGGAGGACGAGCAGTACTTC
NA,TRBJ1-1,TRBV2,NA,CASSPTFLGRDTEAFF,TGTGCCAGCTCGCCTACATTCCTAGGGAGAGACACTGAAGCTTTCTTT
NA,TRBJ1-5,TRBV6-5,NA,CASSYRLGGNQPQHF,TGTGCCAGCAGTTACCGACTTGGAGGCAATCAGCCCCAGCATTTT
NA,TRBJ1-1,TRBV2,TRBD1,CASSEEGDSNTEAFF,TGTGCCAGCAGTGAAGAGGGGGACAGTAACACTGAAGCTTTCTTT
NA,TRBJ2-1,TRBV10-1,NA,CASSLDSYNEQFF,TGCGCCAGCAGTTTAGACAGCTACAATGAGCAGTTCTTC
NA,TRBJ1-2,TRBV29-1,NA,CSVSGFSNYGYTF,TGCAGCGTCTCAGGTTTTTCTAACTATGGCTACACCTTC
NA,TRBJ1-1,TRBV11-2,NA,CASSLIRMRTEAFF,TGTGCCAGCAGCTTAATTAGGATGAGGACTGAAGCTTTCTTT
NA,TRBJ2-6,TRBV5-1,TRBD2,CASSFAAGGPGANVLTF,TGCGCCAGCAGCTTCGCAGCGGGGGGGCCCGGGGCCAACGTCCTGACTTTC
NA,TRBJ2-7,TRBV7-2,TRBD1,CASSSGQSYEQYF,TGTGCCAGCAGCTCGGGACAGTCCTACGAGCAGTACTTC
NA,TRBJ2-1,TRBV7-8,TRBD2,CASSPGLAGAYNEQFF,TGTGCCAGCAGCCCTGGACTAGCGGGGGCCTACAATGAGCAGTTCTTC